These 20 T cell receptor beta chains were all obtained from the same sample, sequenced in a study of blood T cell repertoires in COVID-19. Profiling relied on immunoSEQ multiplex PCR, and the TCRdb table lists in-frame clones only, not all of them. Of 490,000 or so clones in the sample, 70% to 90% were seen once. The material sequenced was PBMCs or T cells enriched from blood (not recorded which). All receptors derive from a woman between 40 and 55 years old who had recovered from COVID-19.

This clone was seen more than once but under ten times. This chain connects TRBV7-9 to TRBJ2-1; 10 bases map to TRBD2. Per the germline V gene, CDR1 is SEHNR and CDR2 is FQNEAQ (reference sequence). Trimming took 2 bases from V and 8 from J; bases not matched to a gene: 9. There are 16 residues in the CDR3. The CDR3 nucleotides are TGTGCCAGCAGCTTAAGGAGTAGCGGGAGGATCGATGAGCAGTTCTTC. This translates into CASSLRSSGRIDEQFF.

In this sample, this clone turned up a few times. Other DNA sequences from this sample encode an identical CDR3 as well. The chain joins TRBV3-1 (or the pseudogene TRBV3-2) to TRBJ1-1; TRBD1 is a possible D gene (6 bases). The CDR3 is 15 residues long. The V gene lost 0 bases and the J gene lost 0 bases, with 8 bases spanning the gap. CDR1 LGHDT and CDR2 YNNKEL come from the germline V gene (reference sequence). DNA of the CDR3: TGTGCCAGCAGCCAAGACACAGGGTTGAACACTGAAGCTTTCTTT. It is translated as CASSQDTGLNTEAFF.

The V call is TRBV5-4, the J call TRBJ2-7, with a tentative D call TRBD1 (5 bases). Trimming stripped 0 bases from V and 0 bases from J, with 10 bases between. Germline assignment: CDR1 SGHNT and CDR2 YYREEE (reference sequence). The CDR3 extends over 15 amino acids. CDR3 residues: CASSLAGISSYEQYF. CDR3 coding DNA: TGTGCCAGCAGCTTGGCAGGGATTAGCTCCTACGAGCAGTACTTC.

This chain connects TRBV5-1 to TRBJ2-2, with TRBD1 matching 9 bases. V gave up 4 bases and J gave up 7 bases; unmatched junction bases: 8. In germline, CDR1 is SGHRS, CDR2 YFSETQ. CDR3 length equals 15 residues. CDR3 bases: TGCGCCAGCAGCGAGGGACAGGGTGTCAGCGGGGAGCTGTTTTTT. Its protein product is CASSEGQGVSGELFF.

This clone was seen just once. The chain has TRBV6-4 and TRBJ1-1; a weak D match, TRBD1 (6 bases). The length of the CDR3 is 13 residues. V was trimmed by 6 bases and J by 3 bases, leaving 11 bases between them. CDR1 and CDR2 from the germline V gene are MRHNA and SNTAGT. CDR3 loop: CASRSTGYTEAFF. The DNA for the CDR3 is TGTGCCAGCAGATCAACAGGGTACACTGAAGCTTTCTTT.

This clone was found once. CDR3 protein: CASSPPVGTGASGYTF. The DNA for the CDR3 is TGTGCCAGCTCACCACCGGTTGGGACAGGGGCCAGTGGCTACACCTTC. The V and J genes are TRBV18 and TRBJ1-2; 10 bases agree with TRBD1. In germline, CDR1 is KGHSH, CDR2 LQKENI. The CDR3 is 16 amino acids. The ends lost 0 bases at V and 7 bases at J; junction bases unmatched: 8.

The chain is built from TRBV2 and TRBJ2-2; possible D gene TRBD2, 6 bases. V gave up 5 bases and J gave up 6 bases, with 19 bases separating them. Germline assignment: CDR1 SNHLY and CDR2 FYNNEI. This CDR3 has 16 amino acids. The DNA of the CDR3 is TGTGCCAGCAGTCTGCCCGGGGGAATTGGGGCCGGGGAGCTGTTTTTT. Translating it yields CASSLPGGIGAGELFF.

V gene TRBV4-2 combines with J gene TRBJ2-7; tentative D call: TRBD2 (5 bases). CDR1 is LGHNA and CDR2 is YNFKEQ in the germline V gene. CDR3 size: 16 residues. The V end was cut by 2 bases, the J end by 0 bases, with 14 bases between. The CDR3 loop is CASSQQGSELSYEQYF. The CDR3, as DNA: TGTGCCAGCAGCCAACAAGGTAGCGAACTCTCCTACGAGCAGTACTTC.

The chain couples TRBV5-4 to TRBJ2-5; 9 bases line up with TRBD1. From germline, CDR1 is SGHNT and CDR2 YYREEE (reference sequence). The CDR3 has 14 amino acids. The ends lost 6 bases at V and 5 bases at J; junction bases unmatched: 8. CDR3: CASNRTGGGETQYF. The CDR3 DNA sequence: TGTGCCAGCAACCGAACAGGGGGCGGGGAGACCCAGTACTTC.

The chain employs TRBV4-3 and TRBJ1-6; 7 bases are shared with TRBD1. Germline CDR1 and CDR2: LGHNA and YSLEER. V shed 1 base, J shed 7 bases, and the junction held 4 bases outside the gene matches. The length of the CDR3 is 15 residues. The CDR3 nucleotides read TGCGCCAGCAGCCAAGTCAAGGGGGCAAATTCACCCCTCCACTTT. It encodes CASSQVKGANSPLHF.

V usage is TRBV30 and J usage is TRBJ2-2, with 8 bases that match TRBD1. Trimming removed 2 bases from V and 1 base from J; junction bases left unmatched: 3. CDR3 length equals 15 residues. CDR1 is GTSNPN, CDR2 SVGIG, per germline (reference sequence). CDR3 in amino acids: CAWSRDRGNTGELFF. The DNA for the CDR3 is TGTGCCTGGAGTCGTGACAGGGGGAACACCGGGGAGCTGTTTTTT. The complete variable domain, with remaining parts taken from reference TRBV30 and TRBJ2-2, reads SQTIHQWPATLVQPVGSPLSLECTVEGTSNPNLYWYRQAAGRGLQLLFYSVGIGQISSEVPQNLSASRPQDRQFILSSKKLLLSDSGFYLCAWSRDRGNTGELFFGEGSRLTVL.

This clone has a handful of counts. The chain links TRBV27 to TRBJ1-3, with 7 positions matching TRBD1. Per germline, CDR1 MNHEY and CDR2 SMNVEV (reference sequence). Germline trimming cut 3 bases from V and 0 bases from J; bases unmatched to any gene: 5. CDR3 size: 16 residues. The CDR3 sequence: CASSFRGFPSGNTIYF. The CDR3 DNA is TGTGCCAGCAGTTTCAGGGGGTTCCCCTCTGGAAACACCATATATTTT.

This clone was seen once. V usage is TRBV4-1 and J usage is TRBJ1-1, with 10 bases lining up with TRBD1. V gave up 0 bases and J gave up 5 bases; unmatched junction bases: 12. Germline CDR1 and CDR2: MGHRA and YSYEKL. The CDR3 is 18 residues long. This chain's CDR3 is CASSQEPLDRGRGTEAFF. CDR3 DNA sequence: TGCGCCAGCAGCCAAGAACCTCTAGACAGGGGGCGAGGGACTGAAGCTTTCTTT.

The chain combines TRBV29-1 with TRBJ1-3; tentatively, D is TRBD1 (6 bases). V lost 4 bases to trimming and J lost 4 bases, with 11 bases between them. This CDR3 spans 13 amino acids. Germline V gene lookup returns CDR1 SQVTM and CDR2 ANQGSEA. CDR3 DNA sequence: TGCAGCGTTGCAGGGGCATTGGGAAACACCATATATTTT. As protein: CSVAGALGNTIYF. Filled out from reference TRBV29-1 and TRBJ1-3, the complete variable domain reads SAVISQKPSRDICQRGTSLTIQCQVDSQVTMMFWYRQQPGQSLTLIATANQGSEATYESGFVIDKFPISRPNLTFSTLTVSNMSPEDSSIYLCSVAGALGNTIYFGEGSWLTVV.

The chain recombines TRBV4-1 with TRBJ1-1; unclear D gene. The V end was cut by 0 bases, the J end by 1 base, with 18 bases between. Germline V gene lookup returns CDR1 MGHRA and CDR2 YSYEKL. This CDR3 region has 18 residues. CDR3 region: CASSQDLNIHLGNTEAFF. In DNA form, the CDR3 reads TGCGCCAGCAGCCAAGACCTCAATATCCACCTCGGGAACACTGAAGCTTTCTTT.

The CDR3 DNA is TGTGCCAGCAGCTTGGCCGGCGGGGCAGATTATGGCTACACCTTC. Translation: CASSLAGGADYGYTF. The V and J genes are TRBV5-6 and TRBJ1-2; D perhaps matches TRBD1 (5 bases). The V end lost 0 bases, the J end lost 5 bases, and 14 bases lay between the germline ends. The germline gives CDR1 SGHDT, CDR2 YYEEEE. CDR3 length: 15 amino acids. The full variable domain, in which reference TRBV5-6 and TRBJ1-2 provide the parts outside the CDR3, is DAGVTQSPTHLIKTRGQQVTLRCSPKSGHDTVSWYQQALGQGPQFIFQYYEEEERQRGNFPDRFSGHQFPNYSSELNVNALLLGDSALYLCASSLAGGADYGYTFGSGTRLTVV.

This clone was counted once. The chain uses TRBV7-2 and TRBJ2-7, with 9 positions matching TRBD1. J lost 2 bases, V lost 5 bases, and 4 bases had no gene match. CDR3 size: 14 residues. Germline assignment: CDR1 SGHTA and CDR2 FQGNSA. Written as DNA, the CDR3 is TGTGCCAGCAGCGTCTACAGGGGGCCCTACGAGCAGTACTTC. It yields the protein CASSVYRGPYEQYF.

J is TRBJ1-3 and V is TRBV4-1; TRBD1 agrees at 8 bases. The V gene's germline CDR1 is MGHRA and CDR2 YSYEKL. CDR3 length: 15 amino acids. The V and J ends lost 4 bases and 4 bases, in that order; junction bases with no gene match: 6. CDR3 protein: CASSLGQGTGNTIYF. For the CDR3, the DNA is TGCGCCAGCAGCCTAGGACAGGGTACAGGAAACACCATATATTTT.

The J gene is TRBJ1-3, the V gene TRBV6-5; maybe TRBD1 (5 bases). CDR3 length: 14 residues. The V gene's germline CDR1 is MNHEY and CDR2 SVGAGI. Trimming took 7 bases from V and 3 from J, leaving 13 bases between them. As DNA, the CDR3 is TGTGCCAGCACCCCGGACATTCTTGGAAACACCATATATTTT. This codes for CASTPDILGNTIYF.

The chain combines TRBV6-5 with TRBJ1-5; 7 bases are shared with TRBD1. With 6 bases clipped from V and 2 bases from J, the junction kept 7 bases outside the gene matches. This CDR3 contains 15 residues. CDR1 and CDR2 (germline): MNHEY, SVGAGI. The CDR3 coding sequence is TGTGCCAGCAGACCCTCCGGGACAGGCAATCAGCCCCAGCATTTT. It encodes CASRPSGTGNQPQHF.